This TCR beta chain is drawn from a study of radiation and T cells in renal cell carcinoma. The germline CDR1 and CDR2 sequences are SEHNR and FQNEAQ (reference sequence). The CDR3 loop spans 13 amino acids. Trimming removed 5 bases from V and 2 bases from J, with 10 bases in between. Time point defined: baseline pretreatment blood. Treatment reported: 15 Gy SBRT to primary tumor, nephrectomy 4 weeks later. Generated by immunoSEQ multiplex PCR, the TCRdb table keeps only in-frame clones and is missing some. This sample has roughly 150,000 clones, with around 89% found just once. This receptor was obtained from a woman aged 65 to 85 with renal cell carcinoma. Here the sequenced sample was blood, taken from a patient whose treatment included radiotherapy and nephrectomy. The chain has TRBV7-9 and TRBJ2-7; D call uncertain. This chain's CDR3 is CASSRTRTYEQYF. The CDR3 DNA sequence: TGTGCCAGCAGCCGAACACGAACCTACGAGCAGTACTTC.